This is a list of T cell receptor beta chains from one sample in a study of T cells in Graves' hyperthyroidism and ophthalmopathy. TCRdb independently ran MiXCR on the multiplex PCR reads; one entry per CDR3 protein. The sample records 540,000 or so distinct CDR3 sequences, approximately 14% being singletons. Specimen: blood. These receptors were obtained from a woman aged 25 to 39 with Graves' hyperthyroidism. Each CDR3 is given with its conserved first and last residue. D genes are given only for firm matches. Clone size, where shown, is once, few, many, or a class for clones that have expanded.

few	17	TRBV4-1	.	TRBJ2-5	CASSQDQGTAYQETQYF	TGCGCCAGCAGCCAAGATCAAGGTACAGCGTACCAAGAGACCCAGTACTTC
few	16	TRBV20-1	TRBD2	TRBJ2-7	CSARDHGAGSSYEQYF	TGCAGTGCTAGAGATCATGGAGCGGGGTCCTCCTACGAGCAGTACTTC
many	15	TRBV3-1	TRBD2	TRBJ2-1	CASSPAGVWYNEQFF	TGTGCCAGCAGCCCAGCGGGAGTGTGGTACAATGAGCAGTTCTTC
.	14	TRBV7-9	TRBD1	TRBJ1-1	CASSGTGKGTEAFF	TGTGCCAGCAGCGGGACAGGGAAAGGCACTGAAGCTTTCTTT
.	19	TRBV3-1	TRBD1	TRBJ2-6	CASSQLWGTGSSGANVLTF	TGTGCCAGCAGCCAATTATGGGGGACAGGGAGCTCTGGGGCCAACGTCCTGACTTTC
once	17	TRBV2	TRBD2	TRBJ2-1	CASSEGTSGRALDEQFF	TGTGCCAGCAGTGAGGGGACTAGCGGGAGGGCCTTAGATGAGCAGTTCTTC
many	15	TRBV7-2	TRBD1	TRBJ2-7	CASSRNRGVKYEQYF	TGTGCCAGCAGCCGGAACAGGGGGGTAAAATACGAGCAGTACTTC
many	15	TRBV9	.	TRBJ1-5	CASSVEGRVNQPQHF	TGTGCCAGCAGCGTAGAGGGAAGGGTAAATCAGCCCCAGCATTTT
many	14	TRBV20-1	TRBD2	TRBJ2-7	CSAESGRTPYEQYF	TGCAGTGCAGAAAGCGGGAGGACGCCCTACGAGCAGTACTTC
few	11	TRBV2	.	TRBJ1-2	CASTWTDGYTF	TGTGCCAGCACCTGGACCGATGGCTACACCTTC
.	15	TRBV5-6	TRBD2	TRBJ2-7	CASSLSASGGYEQYF	TGTGCCAGCAGCCTCAGCGCTAGCGGGGGCTACGAGCAGTACTTC
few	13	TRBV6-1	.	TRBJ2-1	CASSQAGDNEQFF	TGTGCCAGCAGCCAAGCAGGGGACAATGAGCAGTTCTTC
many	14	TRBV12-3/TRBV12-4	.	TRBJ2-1	CASTRNLDYNEQFF	TGTGCCAGCACCCGTAACTTGGACTACAATGAGCAGTTCTTC
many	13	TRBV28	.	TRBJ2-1	CASSFRANNEQFF	TGTGCCAGCAGTTTTCGAGCGAACAATGAGCAGTTCTTC
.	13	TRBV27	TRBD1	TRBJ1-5	CASSPGGTVLFHF	TGTGCCAGCAGTCCTGGGGGGACAGTCCTATTCCATTTT
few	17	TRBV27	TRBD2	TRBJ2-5	CASGQWEGRVSIETQYF	TGTGCCAGCGGGCAGTGGGAGGGCCGGGTCTCTATAGAGACCCAGTACTTC
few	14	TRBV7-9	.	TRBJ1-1	CASSSSAPATEAFF	TGTGCCAGCAGCTCCTCGGCTCCGGCCACTGAAGCTTTCTTT
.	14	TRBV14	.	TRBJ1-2	CASSQEEGSSGYTF	TGTGCCAGCAGCCAAGAAGAGGGCAGTTCTGGCTACACCTTC
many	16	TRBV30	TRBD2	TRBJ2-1	CAWLGISGRQGNEQFF	TGTGCCTGGTTGGGAATAAGCGGGAGGCAGGGTAATGAGCAGTTCTTC
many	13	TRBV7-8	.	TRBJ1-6	CASSFDARSPLHF	TGTGCCAGCAGCTTCGACGCGCGTTCTCCCCTCCACTTT
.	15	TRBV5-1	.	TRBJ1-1	CASSLVSGGINEAFF	TGCGCCAGCAGCTTGGTTTCGGGGGGAATAAATGAAGCTTTCTTT
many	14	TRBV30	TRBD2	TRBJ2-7	CAWSFGGGADEQYF	TGTGCCTGGAGTTTTGGGGGAGGGGCGGACGAGCAGTACTTC
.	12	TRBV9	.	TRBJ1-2	CASRQGLYGYTF	TGTGCCAGCAGGCAGGGCCTCTATGGCTACACCTTC
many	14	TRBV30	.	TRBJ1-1	CAWSVLFGDTEAFF	TGTGCCTGGAGTGTACTATTCGGGGACACTGAAGCTTTCTTT
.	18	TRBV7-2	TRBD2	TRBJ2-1	CASSLRIGAGDPYNEQFF	TGTGCCAGCAGCTTAAGGATTGGGGCGGGAGACCCCTACAATGAGCAGTTCTTC
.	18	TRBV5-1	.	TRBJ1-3	CASSSTYGQGLSGNTIYF	TGTGCCAGCAGCTCTACATACGGGCAGGGCCTCTCTGGAAACACCATATATTTT
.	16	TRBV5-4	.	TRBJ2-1	CASSSEGSFSYNEQFF	TGTGCCAGCAGCTCGGAGGGCTCGTTCTCCTACAATGAGCAGTTCTTC
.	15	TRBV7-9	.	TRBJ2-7	CASSSAQGGPYEQYF	TGTGCCAGCAGCTCCGCTCAAGGGGGACCTTACGAGCAGTACTTC
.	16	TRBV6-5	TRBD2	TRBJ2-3	CASSYWAGGPTDTQYF	TGTGCCAGCAGTTACTGGGCGGGAGGGCCTACAGATACGCAGTATTTT
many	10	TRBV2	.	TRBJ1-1	CASSGTEAFF	TGTGCCAGCTCGGGGACTGAAGCTTTCTTT
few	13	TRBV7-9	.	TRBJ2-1	CASSLSGTPEQFF	TGTGCCAGCAGCTTATCTGGGACTCCCGAGCAGTTCTTC
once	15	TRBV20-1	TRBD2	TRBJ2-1	CSARASSGRAGEQFF	TGCAGTGCTAGAGCCTCAAGCGGGAGGGCCGGCGAGCAGTTCTTC
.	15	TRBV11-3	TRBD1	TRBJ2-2	CASSPRQGLGGELFF	TGTGCCAGCAGCCCAAGACAGGGGTTGGGCGGGGAGCTGTTTTTT
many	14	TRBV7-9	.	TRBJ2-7	CASSARELGYEQYF	TGTGCCAGCAGCGCCCGGGAGTTAGGCTACGAGCAGTACTTC
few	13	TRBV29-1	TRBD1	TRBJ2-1	CSVRQGPFNEQFF	TGCAGCGTTCGACAGGGTCCCTTCAATGAGCAGTTCTTC
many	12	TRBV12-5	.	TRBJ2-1	CASGLARDEQFF	TGTGCTAGTGGTTTGGCCCGCGATGAGCAGTTCTTC
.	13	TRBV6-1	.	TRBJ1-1	CASLSTGNTEAFF	TGTGCCAGCTTATCGACAGGGAACACTGAAGCTTTCTTT
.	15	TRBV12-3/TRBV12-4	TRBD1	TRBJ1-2	CASSTDRGYNYGYTF	TGTGCCAGCAGTACGGACAGGGGATATAACTATGGCTACACCTTC
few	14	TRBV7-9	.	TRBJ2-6	CASGSYSGANVLTF	TGTGCCAGCGGATCGTATTCTGGGGCCAACGTCCTGACTTTC
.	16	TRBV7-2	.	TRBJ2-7	CASSFLVGTFSYEQYF	TGTGCCAGCAGCTTCTTGGTGGGGACTTTTTCCTACGAGCAGTACTTC
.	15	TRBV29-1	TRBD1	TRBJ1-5	CSVVVQGAQDQPQHF	TGCAGCGTTGTCGTGCAGGGGGCGCAGGATCAGCCCCAGCATTTT
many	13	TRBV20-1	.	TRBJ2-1	CSAVSGRINEQFF	TGCAGTGCTGTTAGCGGTCGGATCAATGAGCAGTTCTTC
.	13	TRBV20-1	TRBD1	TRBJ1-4	CSAYRGSNEKLFF	TGCAGTGCTTACAGGGGGTCTAATGAAAAACTGTTTTTT
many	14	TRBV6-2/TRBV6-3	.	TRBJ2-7	CASSKDRKAYEQYF	TGTGCCAGCAGCAAAGACAGGAAAGCCTACGAGCAGTACTTC
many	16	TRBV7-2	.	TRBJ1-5	CASSPGRGLGNQPQHF	TGTGCCAGCAGCCCGGGACGGGGACTAGGCAATCAGCCCCAGCATTTT
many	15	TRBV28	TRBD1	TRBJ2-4	CASSLSADRGGIQYF	TGTGCCAGCAGTTTATCCGCGGACAGGGGGGGCATTCAGTACTTC
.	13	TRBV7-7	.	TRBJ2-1	CASSGGQHNEQFF	TGTGCTAGCAGCGGGGGACAGCACAATGAGCAGTTCTTC
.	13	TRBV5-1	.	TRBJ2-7	CASSSGNSNEQYF	TGCGCCAGCAGCTCAGGGAATAGTAACGAGCAGTACTTC
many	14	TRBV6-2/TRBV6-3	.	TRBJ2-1	CASSYGYSYNEQFF	TGTGCCAGCAGTTACGGGTACTCCTACAATGAGCAGTTCTTC
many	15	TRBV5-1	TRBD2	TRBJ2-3	CASSPRAGVLDTQYF	TGCGCCAGCAGCCCCCGAGCGGGGGTCCTGGATACGCAGTATTTT
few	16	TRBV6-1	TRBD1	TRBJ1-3	CASRPPRGFTGNTIYF	TGTGCCAGCAGACCTCCCAGGGGGTTCACTGGAAACACCATATATTTT
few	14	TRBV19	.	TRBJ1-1	CAAASPGPNTEAFF	TGTGCCGCGGCATCCCCGGGACCAAACACTGAAGCTTTCTTT
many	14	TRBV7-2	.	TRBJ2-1	CASSLGGALGEQFF	TGTGCCAGCAGCTTAGGAGGTGCCTTAGGTGAGCAGTTCTTC
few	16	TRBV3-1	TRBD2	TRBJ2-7	CASSLKPAGGIHEQYF	TGTGCCAGCAGCCTAAAACCCGCGGGAGGGATCCACGAGCAGTACTTC